The rows below give T cell receptor beta chains drawn from one sample of a study of cytomegalovirus exposure and HLA in healthy donors. Libraries were prepared by immunoSEQ multiplex PCR; TCRdb keeps only in-frame clonotypes and omits some of them. The table lists about 77,000 clones. The sample was PBMCs. These receptors were obtained from a middle-aged man in good health and CMV-seropositive. Each CDR3 is given with its conserved first and last residue. A D gene is named only where the DNA matches it firmly.

D: NA; V: TRBV9; J: TRBJ1-5; length: 15; DNA: TGTGCCAGCGGCGGGGGCTCGGGGGGTTATCAGCCCCAGCATTTT; CDR3: CASGGGSGGYQPQHF
D: NA; V: TRBV11-2; J: TRBJ2-2; length: 18; DNA: TGTGCCAGCAGCTTAGATGAGGAGGACTACCAAAACACCGGGGAGCTGTTTTTT; CDR3: CASSLDEEDYQNTGELFF
D: TRBD1; V: TRBV7-9; J: TRBJ2-3; length: 14; DNA: TGTGCCAGCAGCCCACCGGGACAGTCAGATACGCAGTATTTT; CDR3: CASSPPGQSDTQYF
D: NA; V: TRBV9; J: TRBJ2-7; length: 15; DNA: TGTGCCAGCAGCCCCCTTTCGGGTTCAGGGGAAGAGCAGTACTTC; CDR3: CASSPLSGSGEEQYF
D: NA; V: TRBV2; J: TRBJ1-4; length: 13; DNA: TGTGCCAGCAGTACGAGGCCTAATGAAAAACTGTTTTTT; CDR3: CASSTRPNEKLFF
D: NA; V: TRBV28; J: TRBJ1-1; length: 13; DNA: TGTGCCACCTGGACGGGGGTGAACACTGAAGCTTTCTTT; CDR3: CATWTGVNTEAFF
D: TRBD2; V: TRBV9; J: TRBJ2-2; length: 16; DNA: TGTGCCAGCAGCGGCGGGGGAGCGGGAGGCACCGGGGAGCTGTTTTTT; CDR3: CASSGGGAGGTGELFF
D: NA; V: TRBV28; J: TRBJ1-5; length: 15; DNA: TGTGCCAGCAGTTTAGACAGTAATAGCAATCAGCCCCAGCATTTT; CDR3: CASSLDSNSNQPQHF
D: TRBD1; V: TRBV6-5; J: TRBJ2-7; length: 13; DNA: TGTGCCAGCAGTTTCCAGGGGGCCGGCGAGCAGTACTTC; CDR3: CASSFQGAGEQYF
D: TRBD1; V: TRBV10-3; J: TRBJ1-2; length: 16; DNA: TGTGCCATTTTCGAGGGAGGGACAGGGAAGCACTATGGCTACACCTTC; CDR3: CAIFEGGTGKHYGYTF
D: TRBD2; V: TRBV7-2; J: TRBJ2-3; length: 16; DNA: TGTGCCAGCAGCCCAGATAGCGGGAGAAGCACAGATACGCAGTATTTT; CDR3: CASSPDSGRSTDTQYF
D: NA; V: TRBV6-1; J: TRBJ2-7; length: 14; DNA: TGTGCCAGCACAGACAGGAGTCTGGTGTACGAGCAGTACTTC; CDR3: CASTDRSLVYEQYF
D: TRBD1; V: TRBV5-6; J: TRBJ1-2; length: 14; DNA: TGTGCCAGCAGCCGATTTTCAAACAGGGGTGGCTACACCTTC; CDR3: CASSRFSNRGGYTF
D: TRBD2; V: TRBV5-6; J: TRBJ2-3; length: 18; DNA: TGTGCCAGCAGCCCCCCCAGTTGGCGGGGGGGCTACACAGATACGCAGTATTTT; CDR3: CASSPPSWRGGYTDTQYF
D: NA; V: TRBV7-2; J: TRBJ2-1; length: 16; DNA: TGTGCCAGCAGCTTAAGTCTTGACGGGGGGCCCCGCGAGCAGTTCTTC; CDR3: CASSLSLDGGPREQFF
D: NA; V: TRBV10-2; J: TRBJ1-1; length: 14; DNA: TGCGCCAGCAGTGATCTCAGCGTAAACACTGAAGCTTTCTTT; CDR3: CASSDLSVNTEAFF
D: NA; V: TRBV11-2; J: TRBJ1-1; length: 15; DNA: TGTGCCAGCAGCTTAGGGGGGCAGGTGAACACTGAAGCTTTCTTT; CDR3: CASSLGGQVNTEAFF
D: TRBD2; V: TRBV5-4; J: TRBJ2-5; length: 17; DNA: TGTGCCAGCAGCCTCGGGACTAGCGGGGGGGCTGCGAAGACCCAGTACTTC; CDR3: CASSLGTSGGAAKTQYF
D: NA; V: TRBV5-1; J: TRBJ1-1; length: 17; DNA: TGCGCCAGCAGCTTGGCTTTTCGGGGACAACTGAACACTGAAGCTTTCTTT; CDR3: CASSLAFRGQLNTEAFF
D: NA; V: TRBV6-5; J: TRBJ1-2; length: 13; DNA: TGTGCCAGCAGACCGGACCAACCGGGGGGCTACACCTTC; CDR3: CASRPDQPGGYTF
D: NA; V: TRBV7-9; J: TRBJ1-5; length: 16; DNA: TGTGCCAGCAGCCCCTTAATCGGGGTTTACAATCAGCCCCAGCATTTT; CDR3: CASSPLIGVYNQPQHF
D: NA; V: TRBV5-1; J: TRBJ2-5; length: 13; DNA: TGCGCCAGCAGCTTGGGAGAAGAGGAGACCCAGTACTTC; CDR3: CASSLGEEETQYF
D: TRBD1; V: TRBV5-1; J: TRBJ1-1; length: 14; DNA: TGCGCCAGCCGCGAGACAGGGGAAGACACTGAAGCTTTCTTT; CDR3: CASRETGEDTEAFF
D: TRBD2; V: TRBV6-6; J: TRBJ2-5; length: 13; DNA: TGTGCCAGCGGAGTAGCGGGGTTAGAGACCCAGTACTTC; CDR3: CASGVAGLETQYF